The 4 T cell receptor beta chains reported below all come from one sample, sequenced in a study of PD-1 blockade in mismatch repair-deficient tumors. Method: immunoSEQ multiplex PCR; TCRdb's copy keeps in-frame clones and lacks some. Here the sample spans some 120,000 clones, about 74% being singletons. Sequencing was performed on peripheral blood, taken about 60 weeks after starting pembrolizumab. The receptors derive from an adult with mismatch repair-deficient cancer.

The chain carries TRBV7-9 and TRBJ2-3; possible D gene TRBD2, 6 bases. Germline CDR1 SEHNR, CDR2 FQNEAQ (reference sequence). This CDR3 has 15 amino acids. With 5 bases removed from V and 4 bases from J, the gap between germline ends came to 16 bases. The CDR3 loop reads CASSQGRGGADTQYF. The CDR3 bases are TGTGCCAGCAGCCAAGGGCGGGGAGGCGCAGATACGCAGTATTTT.

This clone has just a few counts. The chain combines TRBV7-2 with TRBJ2-7; TRBD1 matches at 9 bases. After removal of 10 bases from V and 2 bases from J, the junction contained 3 bases not matched to a gene. The CDR3 covers 12 residues. Germline CDR1 is SGHTA and CDR2 is FQGNSA. The CDR3 loop reads CATGQGAYEQYF. The CDR3 DNA follows: TGTGCCACGGGACAGGGTGCCTACGAGCAGTACTTC.

The rearrangement joins TRBV5-6 to TRBJ1-4, with 9 bases lining up with TRBD1. Germline V gives CDR1 SGHDT, CDR2 YYEEEE. CDR3 length: 16 amino acids. Unmatched junction bases numbered 6, after V lost 4 bases and J lost 2 bases. CDR3 in amino acids: CASSPGQGRTNEKLFF. The CDR3 bases are TGTGCCAGCAGCCCCGGACAGGGGAGGACTAATGAAAAACTGTTTTTT.

CDR3 nucleotides: TGTGCCAACCGGACAGCCATCACTGAAGCTTTCTTT. Protein: CANRTAITEAFF. V and J are TRBV7-9 and TRBJ1-1; tentative D call: TRBD1 (6 bases). V was pared by 10 bases and J by 4 bases, with 13 bases between. The germline gives CDR1 SEHNR, CDR2 FQNEAQ (reference sequence). The CDR3 covers 12 residues.